This is a list of T cell receptor beta chains from one sample in a study of T-cell memory formation after mild COVID-19. TCRdb independently ran MiXCR on the 5' RACE reads; one entry per CDR3 protein. Of about 180,000 distinct CDR3 sequences in the sample, under 20% were seen once. Specimen: PBMCs or a T cell subset sorted from them (not recorded which). The source of these receptors is an adult woman who had mild COVID-19 (a few samples of this study predate the infection). Cell type and time point are not known. Both conserved end residues are part of each CDR3. A D gene is named only where the DNA matches it firmly. The size entry is marked missing in some rows and otherwise reads once, few, many or a size class.

j_call	d_call	v_call	clone_size	cdr3_aa	cdr3_nt
TRBJ1-5	TRBD1	TRBV9	few	CASSRTGDRNQPQHF	TGTGCCAGCAGCCGGACAGGGGACCGCAATCAGCCCCAGCATTTT
TRBJ2-1	TRBD2	TRBV20-1	few	CSARVTGGWIF	TGCAGTGCTAGAGTAACGGGAGGGTGGATCTTC
TRBJ1-1	NA	TRBV12-3/TRBV12-4	NA	CASSQGGRQAFF	TGTGCCAGCAGTCAGGGAGGCAGGCAAGCTTTCTTT
TRBJ2-7	NA	TRBV7-2	NA	CASSLVRVWGEQYF	TGTGCCAGCAGCTTAGTACGGGTGTGGGGCGAGCAGTACTTC
TRBJ1-1	NA	TRBV5-1	few	CASSLEGAATSEAFF	TGCGCCAGCAGCTTGGAAGGGGCGGCTACATCTGAAGCTTTCTTT
TRBJ2-2	TRBD2	TRBV5-1	NA	CASSLAPGLAWRTNTGELFF	TGCGCCAGCAGCTTGGCTCCCGGACTAGCCTGGCGGACGAACACCGGGGAGCTGTTTTTT
TRBJ2-2	NA	TRBV5-1	many	CASSLDGATGELFF	TGCGCCAGCAGCTTGGACGGGGCCACCGGGGAGCTGTTTTTT
TRBJ2-1	NA	TRBV7-7	many	CASSLGPSYEQFF	TGTGCCAGCAGCTTGGGACCCTCCTATGAGCAGTTCTTC
TRBJ2-7	NA	TRBV5-1	NA	CASSLAQKRGDEQYF	TGCGCCAGCAGCTTGGCCCAAAAACGTGGGGACGAGCAGTACTTC
TRBJ2-1	NA	TRBV29-1	few	CSALAGSMEQFF	TGCAGCGCCCTGGCTGGCTCCATGGAGCAGTTCTTC
TRBJ1-2	NA	TRBV3-1	NA	CASSQDRAGTYGYTF	TGTGCCAGCAGCCAAGATAGGGCAGGGACGTATGGCTACACCTTC
TRBJ2-3	TRBD2	TRBV12-3/TRBV12-4	few	CASSKGLAGTDTQYF	TGTGCCAGCAGTAAGGGACTAGCGGGAACAGATACGCAGTATTTT
TRBJ1-2	NA	TRBV18	few	CASSPPGGGYGYTF	TGTGCCAGCTCACCACCGGGGGGCGGCTATGGCTACACCTTC
TRBJ1-1	TRBD1	TRBV6-1	few	CASSESQGAGWTEAFF	TGTGCCAGCAGTGAATCGCAGGGGGCCGGTTGGACTGAAGCTTTCTTT
TRBJ2-3	NA	TRBV10-3	NA	CAISESILAVSNTDTQYF	TGTGCCATCAGTGAGTCCATACTAGCAGTCTCCAACACAGATACGCAGTATTTT
TRBJ2-1	NA	TRBV3-1	NA	CASSQMSFRSNEQFF	TGTGCCAGCAGCCAAATGAGTTTCCGGTCCAATGAGCAGTTCTTC
TRBJ2-2	NA	TRBV6-1	NA	CASTGVGTSPVELFF	TGTGCCAGCACCGGAGTGGGGACTTCTCCGGTAGAGCTGTTTTTT
TRBJ2-3	TRBD2	TRBV29-1	many	CSAREGGTDTQYF	TGCAGCGCTCGGGAGGGGGGCACAGATACGCAGTATTTT
TRBJ2-1	TRBD1	TRBV7-6	NA	CASSRQGVTYNEQFF	TGTGCCAGCAGCCGACAGGGAGTTACCTACAATGAGCAGTTCTTC
TRBJ2-1	NA	TRBV12-3/TRBV12-4	NA	CASSPDGPYNEQFF	TGTGCCAGCAGCCCGGACGGACCCTACAATGAGCAGTTCTTC
TRBJ1-6	TRBD1	TRBV9	NA	CASSVGQAITNSPLHF	TGTGCCAGCAGCGTTGGACAGGCCATTACAAATTCACCCCTCCACTTT
TRBJ1-1	NA	TRBV6-5	NA	CASSYSSHQTEAFF	TGTGCCAGCAGTTACTCGTCCCACCAGACTGAAGCTTTCTTT
TRBJ2-3	NA	TRBV7-2	few	CASSLTQGADTQYF	TGTGCCAGCAGCTTAACGCAGGGAGCGGATACGCAGTATTTT
TRBJ2-1	TRBD2	TRBV20-1	NA	CSARGRLAGVYNEQFF	TGCAGTGCTAGGGGTCGACTAGCGGGAGTATACAATGAGCAGTTCTTC
TRBJ1-6	NA	TRBV18	NA	CASSPRQSYNSPLHF	TGTGCCAGCTCACCACGACAGTCTTATAATTCACCCCTCCACTTT
TRBJ2-7	TRBD1	TRBV9	few	CASSSRDRGHEQYF	TGTGCCAGCAGCTCTCGGGACAGGGGGCACGAGCAGTACTTC
TRBJ1-3	TRBD1	TRBV7-2	few	CASSLAGTGVRTAIYF	TGTGCCAGCAGCTTAGCAGGGACAGGGGTCCGTACCGCCATATATTTT
TRBJ2-7	TRBD2	TRBV2	few	CASRRWTSGAYEQYF	TGTGCCAGCAGGAGATGGACTAGCGGGGCCTACGAGCAGTACTTC
TRBJ2-2	NA	TRBV11-2	medium-sized	CASRTLSGELFF	TGTGCCAGCAGAACTTTGTCCGGGGAGCTGTTTTTT
TRBJ2-3	NA	TRBV15	NA	CATIRDVSGDTQYF	TGTGCCACCATCAGAGATGTCTCCGGGGATACGCAGTATTTT
TRBJ2-3	TRBD2	TRBV20-1	few	CSASRVASGARDTQYF	TGCAGTGCCAGCAGAGTAGCTAGCGGGGCCCGCGATACGCAGTATTTT
TRBJ1-6	TRBD1	TRBV7-2	NA	CASRETGGRTNSPLHF	TGTGCCAGCAGAGAGACAGGGGGAAGGACGAATTCACCCCTCCACTTT
TRBJ2-2	TRBD1	TRBV7-2	NA	CASRQTGVAGELFF	TGTGCCAGCAGACAGACAGGGGTAGCCGGGGAGCTGTTTTTT
TRBJ2-3	TRBD2	TRBV9	many	CASSVEAGRTDTQYF	TGTGCCAGCAGCGTGGAAGCGGGGCGCACAGATACGCAGTATTTT
TRBJ2-1	NA	TRBV5-1	few	CASSLDGGGEQFF	TGCGCCAGCAGCTTGGACGGGGGCGGTGAGCAGTTCTTC
TRBJ1-2	TRBD1	TRBV6-5	NA	CASSRTGLASGYTF	TGTGCCAGCAGTCGGACAGGTCTGGCCTCTGGCTACACCTTC
TRBJ2-7	NA	TRBV7-2	many	CASSFTLNYEQYF	TGTGCCAGCAGCTTTACTCTCAACTACGAGCAGTACTTC
TRBJ2-3	NA	TRBV27	NA	CASSPTNHFTDTQYF	TGTGCCAGCAGTCCCACCAATCATTTCACAGATACGCAGTATTTT
TRBJ2-3	TRBD2	TRBV9	once	CASSDSGRSTDTQYF	TGTGCCAGCAGCGATAGCGGGAGGAGCACAGATACGCAGTATTTT
TRBJ2-5	NA	TRBV5-1	many	CASSFGGGWETQYF	TGCGCCAGCAGCTTTGGAGGGGGTTGGGAGACCCAGTACTTC
TRBJ2-5	TRBD2	TRBV25-1	few	CASSEGVAGDTQETQYF	TGTGCCAGCAGTGAAGGGGTAGCGGGCGATACCCAAGAGACCCAGTACTTC
TRBJ2-7	NA	TRBV5-1	NA	CASSFDNSYEQYF	TGCGCCAGCAGCTTTGACAACTCCTACGAGCAGTACTTC
TRBJ2-7	NA	TRBV7-6	few	CASSPAREQYF	TGTGCCAGCAGCCCCGCCCGGGAGCAGTACTTC
TRBJ2-5	TRBD2	TRBV7-9	NA	CASSPALAGAGETQYF	TGTGCCAGCAGCCCCGCTCTAGCGGGAGCCGGAGAGACCCAGTACTTC
TRBJ2-7	TRBD1	TRBV12-3/TRBV12-4	NA	CASSLAQTGASYEQYF	TGTGCCAGCAGTTTAGCGCAAACAGGGGCTTCCTACGAGCAGTACTTC
TRBJ1-2	TRBD1	TRBV6-6	NA	CASSYKTGLDGYTF	TGTGCCAGCAGTTACAAGACAGGGTTGGATGGCTACACCTTC
TRBJ2-5	NA	TRBV7-3	few	CASSFGSQETQYF	TGTGCCAGCAGCTTCGGCAGCCAAGAGACCCAGTACTTC
TRBJ2-1	NA	TRBV5-6	few	CASSLAAQTEQFF	TGTGCCAGCAGCTTGGCCGCACAAACTGAGCAGTTCTTC
TRBJ2-5	NA	TRBV12-2	NA	CASRFPTGGETQYF	TGTGCAAGTCGCTTCCCGACAGGTGGGGAGACCCAGTACTTC
TRBJ1-1	TRBD1	TRBV5-1	NA	CASSPSGGGTEAFF	TGCGCCAGCAGCCCGTCAGGGGGGGGCACTGAAGCTTTCTTT
TRBJ2-1	TRBD2	TRBV5-4	few	CASSFGGTSGRWSYNEQFF	TGTGCCAGCAGCTTCGGCGGGACTAGCGGGAGGTGGTCCTACAATGAGCAGTTCTTC
TRBJ2-3	NA	TRBV24-1	NA	CATSEDPGVGDTQYF	TGTGCCACCAGTGAAGACCCCGGGGTGGGAGATACGCAGTATTTT
TRBJ2-3	NA	TRBV5-5	few	CASSFEVGGTDTQYF	TGTGCCAGCAGCTTTGAGGTCGGGGGAACCGATACGCAGTATTTT